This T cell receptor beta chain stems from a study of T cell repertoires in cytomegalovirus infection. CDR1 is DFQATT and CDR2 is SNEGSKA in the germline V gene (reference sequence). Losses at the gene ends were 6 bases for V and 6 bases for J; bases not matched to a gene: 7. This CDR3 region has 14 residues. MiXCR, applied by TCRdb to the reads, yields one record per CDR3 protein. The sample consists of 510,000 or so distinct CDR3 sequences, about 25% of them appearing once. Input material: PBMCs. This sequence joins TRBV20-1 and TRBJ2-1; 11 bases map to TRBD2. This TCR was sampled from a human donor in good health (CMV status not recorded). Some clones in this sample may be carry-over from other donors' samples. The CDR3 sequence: CSADIAGGVNEQFF. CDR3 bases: TGCAGTGCAGACATAGCGGGAGGGGTCAATGAGCAGTTCTTC.